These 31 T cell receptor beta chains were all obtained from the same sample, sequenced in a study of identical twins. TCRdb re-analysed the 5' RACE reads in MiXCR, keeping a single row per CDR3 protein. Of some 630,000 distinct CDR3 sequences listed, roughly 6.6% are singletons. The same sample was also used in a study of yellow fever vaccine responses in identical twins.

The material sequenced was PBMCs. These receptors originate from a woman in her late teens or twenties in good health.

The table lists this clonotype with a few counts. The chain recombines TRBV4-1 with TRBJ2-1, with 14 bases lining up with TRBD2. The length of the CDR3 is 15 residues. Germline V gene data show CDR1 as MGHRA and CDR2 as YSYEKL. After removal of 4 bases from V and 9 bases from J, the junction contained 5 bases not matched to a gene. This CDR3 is CASSPTSGGAFEQFF. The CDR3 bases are TGCGCCAGCAGCCCGACTAGCGGGGGGGCGTTTGAGCAGTTCTTC.

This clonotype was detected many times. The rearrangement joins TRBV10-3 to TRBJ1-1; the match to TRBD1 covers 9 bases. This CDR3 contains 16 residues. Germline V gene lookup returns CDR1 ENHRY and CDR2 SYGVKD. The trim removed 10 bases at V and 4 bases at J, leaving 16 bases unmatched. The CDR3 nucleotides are TGTGCCACCACCGGGACAGGGAGGAGGATGGCCACTGAAGCTTTCTTT. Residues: CATTGTGRRMATEAFF.

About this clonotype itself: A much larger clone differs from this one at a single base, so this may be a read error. The CDR3, as DNA: TGTGCCAGCAGCCAAGACTACCGTGCCACCGGGGAGCAGTTTTTT. Protein product: CASSQDYRATGEQFF. The chain uses TRBV4-2 and TRBJ2-2; D may be TRBD2 (5 bases). The CDR3 spans 15 residues. Per germline, CDR1 LGHNA and CDR2 YNFKEQ.

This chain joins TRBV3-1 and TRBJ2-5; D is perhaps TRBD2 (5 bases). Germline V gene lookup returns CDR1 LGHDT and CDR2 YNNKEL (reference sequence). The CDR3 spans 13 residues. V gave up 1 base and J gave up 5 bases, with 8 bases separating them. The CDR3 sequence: CASSQAGKETQYF. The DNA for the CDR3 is TGTGCCAGCAGCCAAGCGGGGAAGGAGACCCAGTACTTC.

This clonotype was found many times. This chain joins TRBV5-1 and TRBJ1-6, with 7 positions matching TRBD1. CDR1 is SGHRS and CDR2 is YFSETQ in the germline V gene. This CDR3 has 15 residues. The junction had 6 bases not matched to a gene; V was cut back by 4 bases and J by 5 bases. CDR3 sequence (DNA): TGCGCCAGCAGCGGACCCGGGACAGATAATTCACCCCTCCACTTT. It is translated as CASSGPGTDNSPLHF.

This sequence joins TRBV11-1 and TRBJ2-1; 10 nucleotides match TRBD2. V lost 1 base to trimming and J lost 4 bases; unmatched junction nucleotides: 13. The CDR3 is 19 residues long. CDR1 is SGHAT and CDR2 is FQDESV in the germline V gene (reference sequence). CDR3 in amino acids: CASSLGGQRLAGPYNEQFF. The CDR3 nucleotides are TGTGCCAGCAGCTTAGGCGGACAGCGACTAGCGGGCCCGTACAATGAGCAGTTCTTC.

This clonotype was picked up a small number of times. DNA of the CDR3: TGTGCCAGCAGTGCGGTTGGGGGCAGCAATCAGCCCCAGCATTTT. Translating it yields CASSAVGGSNQPQHF. The gene calls are TRBV6-1 and TRBJ1-5; tentative D call: TRBD1 (6 bases). There are 15 residues in the CDR3. The ends were cut back, 4 bases at V and 1 base at J, with 11 bases in the middle. Germline values: CDR1 MNHNS, CDR2 SASEGT.

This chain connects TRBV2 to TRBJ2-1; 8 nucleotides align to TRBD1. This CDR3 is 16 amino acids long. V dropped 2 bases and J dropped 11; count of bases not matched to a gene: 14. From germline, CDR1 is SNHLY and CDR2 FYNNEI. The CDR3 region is CASSESGTGPSRQQFF. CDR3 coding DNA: TGTGCCAGCAGTGAAAGTGGGACAGGTCCATCGCGGCAGCAGTTCTTC. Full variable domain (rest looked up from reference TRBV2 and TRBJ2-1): EPEVTQTPSHQVTQMGQEVILRCVPISNHLYFYWYRQILGQKVEFLVSFYNNEISEKSEIFDDQFSVERPDGSNFTLKIRSTKLEDSAMYFCASSESGTGPSRQQFFGPGTRLTVL.

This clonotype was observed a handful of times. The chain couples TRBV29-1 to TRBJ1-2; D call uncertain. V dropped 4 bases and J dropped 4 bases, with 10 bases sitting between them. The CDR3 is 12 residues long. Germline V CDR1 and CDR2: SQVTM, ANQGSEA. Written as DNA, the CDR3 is TGCAGCGTTGTTGTGCCGCCCTATGGCTACACCTTC. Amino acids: CSVVVPPYGYTF.

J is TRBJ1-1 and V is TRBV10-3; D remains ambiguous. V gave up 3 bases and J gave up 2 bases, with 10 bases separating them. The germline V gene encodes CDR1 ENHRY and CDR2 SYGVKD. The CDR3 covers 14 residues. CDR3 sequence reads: CAISERSGNTEAFF. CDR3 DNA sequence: TGTGCCATCAGTGAAAGGTCGGGCAACACTGAAGCTTTCTTT.

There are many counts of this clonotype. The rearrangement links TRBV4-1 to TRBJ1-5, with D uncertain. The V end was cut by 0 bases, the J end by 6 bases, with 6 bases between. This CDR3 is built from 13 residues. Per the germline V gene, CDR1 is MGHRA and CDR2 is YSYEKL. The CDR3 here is CASSQDRRQPQHF. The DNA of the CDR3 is TGCGCCAGCAGCCAAGATCGGCGTCAGCCCCAGCATTTT.

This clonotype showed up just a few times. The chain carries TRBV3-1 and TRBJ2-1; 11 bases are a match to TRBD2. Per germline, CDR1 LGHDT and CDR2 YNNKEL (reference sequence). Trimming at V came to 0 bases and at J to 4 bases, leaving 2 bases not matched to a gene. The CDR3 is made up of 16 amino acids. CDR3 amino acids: CASSQDGTSGYNEQFF. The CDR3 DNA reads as TGTGCCAGCAGCCAAGATGGGACTAGCGGATACAATGAGCAGTTCTTC.

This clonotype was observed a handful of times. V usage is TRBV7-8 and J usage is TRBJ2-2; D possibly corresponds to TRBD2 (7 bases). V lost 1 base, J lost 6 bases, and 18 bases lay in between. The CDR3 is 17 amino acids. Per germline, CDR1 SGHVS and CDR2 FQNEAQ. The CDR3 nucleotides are TGTGCCAGCAGCTTAGATGGGGGGGCCAGGAGCGCCGGGGAGCTGTTTTTT. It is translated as CASSLDGGARSAGELFF.

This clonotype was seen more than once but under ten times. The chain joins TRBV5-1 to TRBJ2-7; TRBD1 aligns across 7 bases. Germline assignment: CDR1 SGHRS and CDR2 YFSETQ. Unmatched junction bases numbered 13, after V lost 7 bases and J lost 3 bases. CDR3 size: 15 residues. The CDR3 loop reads CASPKTRNRGYEQYV. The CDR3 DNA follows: TGCGCCAGCCCGAAAACAAGGAACAGGGGCTACGAGCAGTACGTC.

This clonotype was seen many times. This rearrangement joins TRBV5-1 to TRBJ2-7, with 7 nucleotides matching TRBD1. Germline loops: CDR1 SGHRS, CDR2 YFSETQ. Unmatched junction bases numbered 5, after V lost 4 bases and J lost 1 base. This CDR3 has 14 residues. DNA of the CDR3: TGCGCCAGCAGCGACGACAGGGATTCCTACGAGCAGTACTTC. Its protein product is CASSDDRDSYEQYF.

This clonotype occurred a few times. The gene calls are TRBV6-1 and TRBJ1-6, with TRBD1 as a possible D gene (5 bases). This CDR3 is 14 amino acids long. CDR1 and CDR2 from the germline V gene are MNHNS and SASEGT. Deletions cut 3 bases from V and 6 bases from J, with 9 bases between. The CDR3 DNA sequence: TGTGCCAGCAGTGAGTCAAGGGGTAATTCACCCCTCCACTTT. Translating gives CASSESRGNSPLHF.

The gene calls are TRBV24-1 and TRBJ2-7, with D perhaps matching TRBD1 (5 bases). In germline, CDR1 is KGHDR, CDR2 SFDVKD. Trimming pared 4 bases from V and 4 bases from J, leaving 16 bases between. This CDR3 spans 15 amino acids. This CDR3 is CATSDPTEGDYEQYF. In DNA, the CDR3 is TGTGCCACCAGTGACCCGACAGAAGGGGATTACGAGCAGTACTTC.

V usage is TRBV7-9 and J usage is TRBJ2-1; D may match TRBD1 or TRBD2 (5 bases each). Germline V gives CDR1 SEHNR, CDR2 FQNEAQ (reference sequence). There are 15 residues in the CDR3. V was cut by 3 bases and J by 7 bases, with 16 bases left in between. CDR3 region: CASSLGGTVKNEQFF. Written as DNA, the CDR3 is TGTGCCAGCAGCTTGGGTGGGACGGTCAAGAATGAGCAGTTCTTC.

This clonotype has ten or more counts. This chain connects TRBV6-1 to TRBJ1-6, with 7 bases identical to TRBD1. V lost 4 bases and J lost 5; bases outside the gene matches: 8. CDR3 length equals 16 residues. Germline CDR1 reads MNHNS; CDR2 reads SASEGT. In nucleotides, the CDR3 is TGTGCCAGCAGTGGTCTTCCGGGACAGAATAATTCACCCCTCCACTTT. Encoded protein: CASSGLPGQNNSPLHF.

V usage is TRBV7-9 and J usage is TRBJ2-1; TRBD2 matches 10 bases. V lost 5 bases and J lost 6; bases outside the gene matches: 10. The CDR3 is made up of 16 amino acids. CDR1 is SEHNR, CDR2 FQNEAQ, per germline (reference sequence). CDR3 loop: CASSIDLTSGFNEQFF. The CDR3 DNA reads TGTGCCAGCAGCATCGACTTGACTAGCGGGTTCAATGAGCAGTTCTTC.

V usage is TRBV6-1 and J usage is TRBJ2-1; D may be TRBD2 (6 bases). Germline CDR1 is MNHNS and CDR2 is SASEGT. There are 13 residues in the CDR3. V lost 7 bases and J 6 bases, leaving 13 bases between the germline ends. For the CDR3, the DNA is TGTGCCAGCAAGACAACGGGAGTCAATGAGCAGTTCTTC. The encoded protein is CASKTTGVNEQFF.

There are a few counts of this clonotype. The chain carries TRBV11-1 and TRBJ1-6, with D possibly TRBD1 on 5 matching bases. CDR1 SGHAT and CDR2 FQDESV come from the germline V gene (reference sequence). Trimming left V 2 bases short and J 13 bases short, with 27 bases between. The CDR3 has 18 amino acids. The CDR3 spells CASSLRDGELAINPPLHF. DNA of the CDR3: TGTGCCAGCAGCTTACGGGACGGGGAACTGGCTATAAATCCGCCCCTCCACTTT. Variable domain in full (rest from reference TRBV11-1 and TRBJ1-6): EAEVAQSPRYKITEKSQAVAFWCDPISGHATLYWYRQILGQGPELLVQFQDESVVDDSQLPKDRFSAERLKGVDSTLKIQPAELGDSAMYLCASSLRDGELAINPPLHFGNGTRLTVT.

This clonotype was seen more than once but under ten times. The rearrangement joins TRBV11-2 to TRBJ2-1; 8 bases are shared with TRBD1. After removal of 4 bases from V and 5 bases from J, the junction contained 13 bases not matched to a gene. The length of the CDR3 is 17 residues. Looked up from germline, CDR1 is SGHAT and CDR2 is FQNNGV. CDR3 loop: CASSSGWGTGGNNEQFF. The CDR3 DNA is TGTGCCAGCAGCTCAGGATGGGGCACAGGGGGTAACAATGAGCAGTTCTTC.

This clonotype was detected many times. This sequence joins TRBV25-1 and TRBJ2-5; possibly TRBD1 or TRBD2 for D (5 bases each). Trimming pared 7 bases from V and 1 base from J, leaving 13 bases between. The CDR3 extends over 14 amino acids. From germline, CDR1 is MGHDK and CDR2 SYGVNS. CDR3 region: CASNSLGTQETQYF. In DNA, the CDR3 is TGTGCCAGCAACTCTTTGGGGACCCAAGAGACCCAGTACTTC. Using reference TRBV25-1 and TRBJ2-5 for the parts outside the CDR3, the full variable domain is EADIYQTPRYLVIGTGKKITLECSQTMGHDKMYWYQQDPGMELHLIHYSYGVNSTEKGDLSSESTVSRIRTEHFPLTLESARPSHTSQYLCASNSLGTQETQYFGPGTRLLVL.

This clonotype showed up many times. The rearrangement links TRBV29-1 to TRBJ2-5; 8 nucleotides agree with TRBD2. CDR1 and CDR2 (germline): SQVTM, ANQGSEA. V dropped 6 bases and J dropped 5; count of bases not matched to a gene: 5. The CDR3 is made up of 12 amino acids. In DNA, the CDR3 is TGCAGCGTCACAGGGACTAGTGAGACCCAGTACTTC. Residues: CSVTGTSETQYF.

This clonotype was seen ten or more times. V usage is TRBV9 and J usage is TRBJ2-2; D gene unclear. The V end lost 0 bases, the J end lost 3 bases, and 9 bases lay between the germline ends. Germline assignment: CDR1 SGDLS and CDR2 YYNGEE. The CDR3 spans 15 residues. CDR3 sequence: CASSVDPAYTGELFF. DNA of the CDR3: TGTGCCAGCAGCGTAGACCCGGCGTACACCGGGGAGCTGTTTTTT.

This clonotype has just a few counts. The CDR3 region is CSVDSPGSYNEQFF. CDR3 in DNA: TGCAGCGTTGATTCTCCAGGCTCCTACAATGAGCAGTTCTTC. The chain uses TRBV29-1 and TRBJ2-1; no clear D gene. Trimming pared 3 bases from V and 0 bases from J, leaving 9 bases between. Looked up from germline, CDR1 is SQVTM and CDR2 is ANQGSEA. The CDR3 is 14 residues long.

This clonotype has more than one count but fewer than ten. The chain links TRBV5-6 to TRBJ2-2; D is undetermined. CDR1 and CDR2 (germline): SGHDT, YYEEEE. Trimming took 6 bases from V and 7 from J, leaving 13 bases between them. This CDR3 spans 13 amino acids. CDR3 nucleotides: TGTGCCAGCACCCCTGACTCAGGCGGGGAGCTGTTTTTT. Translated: CASTPDSGGELFF.

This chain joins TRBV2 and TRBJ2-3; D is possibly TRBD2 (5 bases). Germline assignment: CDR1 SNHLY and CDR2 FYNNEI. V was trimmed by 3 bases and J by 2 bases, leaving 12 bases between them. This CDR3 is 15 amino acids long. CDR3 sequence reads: CASSDSGLYTDTQYF. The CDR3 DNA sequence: TGTGCCAGCAGTGACAGCGGTCTATACACAGATACGCAGTATTTT.

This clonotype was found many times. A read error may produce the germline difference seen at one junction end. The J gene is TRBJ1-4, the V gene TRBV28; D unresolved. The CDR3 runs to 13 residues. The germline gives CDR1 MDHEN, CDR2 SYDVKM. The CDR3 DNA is TGTGCCAGCACCGTAGGAGGGCTGAAAAACCCCCTTTTT. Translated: CASTVGGLKNPLF.

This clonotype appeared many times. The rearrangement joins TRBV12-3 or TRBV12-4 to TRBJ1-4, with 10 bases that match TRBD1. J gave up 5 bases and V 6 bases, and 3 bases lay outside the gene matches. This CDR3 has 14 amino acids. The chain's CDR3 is CASRRTGGNEKLFF. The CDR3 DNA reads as TGTGCCAGCAGACGGACAGGGGGGAATGAAAAACTGTTTTTT.